This entry lists 10 T cell receptor beta chains sequenced from one sample in a study of shared clonotypes between healthy human individuals. Here immunoSEQ multiplex PCR was the method, and the copy in TCRdb shows in-frame clones only, minus some. The table records more than 900,000 clones, about 84% of them present only once. Sequencing used memory CD4+ T cells from PBMCs. Specified subset: CD45RA-negative fraction. Every receptor here comes from a man younger than 30 in good health. Some clones in this sample may be carry-over from other donors' samples.

The rearrangement links TRBV7-2 to TRBJ2-3; D uncertain. Germline V CDR1 and CDR2: SGHTA, FQGNSA. Trimming pared 8 bases from V and 6 bases from J, leaving 12 bases between. This CDR3 spans 12 amino acids. The CDR3 nucleotides are TGTGCCAGCCGGGCCCTTCGGGATACGCAGTATTTT. This translates into CASRALRDTQYF.

This chain uses TRBV10-3 with TRBJ2-1; 14 nucleotides align to TRBD2. The CDR3 is made up of 16 amino acids. Losses at the gene ends were 6 bases for V and 8 bases for J; bases not matched to a gene: 9. Germline V gives CDR1 ENHRY, CDR2 SYGVKD. For the CDR3, the DNA is TGTGCCATCAGCCCTTCGACTAGCGGGAGGGCCTATGAGCAGTTCTTC. As protein: CAISPSTSGRAYEQFF.

About this clone itself: The same CDR3 is also encoded by other DNA sequences in this sample. The chain carries TRBV20-1 and TRBJ2-5; D is uncertain. Between the trimmed V and J ends, which lost 2 bases and 2 bases, there was a span of 3 bases. Germline V gene sequence: CDR1 DFQATT, CDR2 SNEGSKA (reference sequence). The CDR3 runs 11 residues. CDR3: CSARQQETQYF. CDR3 coding DNA: TGCAGTGCTAGACAGCAAGAGACCCAGTACTTC.

In this sample, this clone turned up a few times. V usage is TRBV7-6 and J usage is TRBJ1-1, with unresolved D. Between the trimmed V and J ends, which lost 1 base and 1 base, there was a span of 13 bases. The germline gives CDR1 SGHVS, CDR2 FNYEAQ. This CDR3 spans 16 amino acids. CDR3 nucleotides: TGTGCCAGCAGCTTAGAGGGCAGAATACCGAACACTGAAGCTTTCTTT. It encodes CASSLEGRIPNTEAFF.

The chain couples TRBV4-2 to TRBJ1-2; tentative D call: TRBD1 (5 bases). The CDR3 is 16 amino acids. The germline V gene encodes CDR1 LGHNA and CDR2 YNFKEQ. V shed 0 bases and J shed 2 bases, with 13 bases lying between them. The CDR3 is CASSQDYRAGNYGYTF. The DNA for the CDR3 is TGTGCCAGCAGCCAAGATTATCGGGCAGGGAACTATGGCTACACCTTC.

This clone was found once. CDR3: CASSLALQGQGDGYTF. The CDR3 nucleotides read TGCGCCAGCAGCTTGGCCCTTCAGGGGCAGGGTGATGGCTACACCTTC. This chain links TRBV5-1 with TRBJ1-2; D is perhaps TRBD1 (6 bases). This CDR3 has 16 amino acids. Germline values: CDR1 SGHRS, CDR2 YFSETQ. The V and J ends lost 0 bases and 6 bases respectively, with 18 bases between them.

The chain links TRBV11-1 to TRBJ2-5; TRBD2 aligns across 12 bases. Trimming took 3 bases from V and 3 from J; bases not matched to a gene: 2. Germline-derived CDR1 and CDR2 are SGHAT and FQDESV (reference sequence). The CDR3 runs to 15 residues. CDR3: CASSLRLAGEETQYF. The DNA for the CDR3 is TGTGCCAGCAGCTTGCGACTAGCGGGAGAAGAGACCCAGTACTTC.

The chain is built from TRBV7-2 and TRBJ2-5; 7 bases are a match to TRBD2. Germline V CDR1 and CDR2: SGHTA, FQGNSA. CDR3 size: 17 residues. V dropped 0 bases and J dropped 5; count of bases not matched to a gene: 12. CDR3 protein: CASSLAAASGLRETQYF. As DNA, the CDR3 is TGTGCCAGCAGCTTAGCCGCGGCTAGCGGCCTACGGGAGACCCAGTACTTC.

This chain connects TRBV14 to TRBJ2-5; D is possibly TRBD2 (6 bases). The assigned J gene may be wrong: the sequence end matches TRBJ2-7 better. The CDR3 has 15 amino acids. CDR1 and CDR2 from the germline V gene are SGHDN and FVKESK. The CDR3 DNA reads as TGTGCCAGCAGCCCCATGTGGAGGGGCTCCTACGAGCAGTACTTC. It encodes CASSPMWRGSYEQYF.

On this clone: The junction and the germline gene differ at one end; a read error may be behind it. DNA of the CDR3: TGTGCCAGCAGCTTAACTTCCTCCAACGAGCAGTACTTC. Residues: CASSLTSSNEQYF. The chain joins TRBV7-3 to TRBJ2-7; D unclear. Germline CDR1 SGHTA, CDR2 FQGTGA. The CDR3 consists of 13 residues.